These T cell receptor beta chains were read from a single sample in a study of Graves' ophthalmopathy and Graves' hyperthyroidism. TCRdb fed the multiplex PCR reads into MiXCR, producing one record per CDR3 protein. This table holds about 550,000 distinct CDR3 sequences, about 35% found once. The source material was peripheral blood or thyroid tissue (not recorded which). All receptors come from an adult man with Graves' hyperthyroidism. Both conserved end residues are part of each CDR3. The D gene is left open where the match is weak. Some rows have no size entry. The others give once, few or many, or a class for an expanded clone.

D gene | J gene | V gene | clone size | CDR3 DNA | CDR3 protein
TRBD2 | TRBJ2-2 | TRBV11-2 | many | TGTGCCAGCAGAACAAGAGCGGGGCGGACCGGGGAGCTGTTTTTT | CASRTRAGRTGELFF
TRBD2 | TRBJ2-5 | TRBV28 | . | TGTGCCAGCAGCAAGGGACTAGCGGGGGTGGAGACCCAGTACTTC | CASSKGLAGVETQYF
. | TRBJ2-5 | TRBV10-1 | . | TGCGCCAGCAGATGGGGACTGGCGTACCAAGAGACCCAGTACTTC | CASRWGLAYQETQYF
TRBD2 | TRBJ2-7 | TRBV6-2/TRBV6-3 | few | TGTGCCAGCAGTTACTCACCTAGCGGGAGCGAGCAGTACTTC | CASSYSPSGSEQYF
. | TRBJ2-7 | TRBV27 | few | TGTGCCAGCAGTTTATCTTCAGGAGACTACGAGCAGTACTTC | CASSLSSGDYEQYF
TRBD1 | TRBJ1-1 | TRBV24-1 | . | TGTGCCACCAGCCCGGGACAGGGGGCATTTGAAGCTTTCTTT | CATSPGQGAFEAFF
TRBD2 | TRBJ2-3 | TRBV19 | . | TGTGCCAGTAGTACAACTAGCGGGAGCCCAGATACGCAGTATTTT | CASSTTSGSPDTQYF
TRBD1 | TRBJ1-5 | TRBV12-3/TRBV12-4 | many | TGTGCCAGCAGTCGACAGGGGGCAGGCAATCAGCCCCAGCATTTT | CASSRQGAGNQPQHF
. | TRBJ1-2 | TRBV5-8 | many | TGTGCCAGCAGCACAACCCGCCAGGGAAACTATGGCTACACCTTC | CASSTTRQGNYGYTF
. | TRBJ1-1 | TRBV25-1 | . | TGTGCCAGCTCAAGGATAGGGGACCCCCGGGGTACTGAAGCTTTCTTT | CASSRIGDPRGTEAFF
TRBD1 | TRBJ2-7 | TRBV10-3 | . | TGTGCCATCAGTGAGCCGAGTGGGGAGGCAGGGGGCCGCAAGCAGTACTTC | CAISEPSGEAGGRKQYF
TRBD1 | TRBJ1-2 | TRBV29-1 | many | TGCAGCGTTGAAGAAGGACAGGGGGCCGGTGGCTACACCTTC | CSVEEGQGAGGYTF
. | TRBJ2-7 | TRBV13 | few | TGTGCCAGCAGCTTATCTAAGGGTGGCGAGCAGTACTTC | CASSLSKGGEQYF
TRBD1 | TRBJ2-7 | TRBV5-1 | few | TGCGCCAGCAGCCTGATACAGGGGGCAGGCCACGAGCAGTACTTC | CASSLIQGAGHEQYF
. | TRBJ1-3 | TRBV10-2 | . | TGCGCCAGCAGTGAGTACGGCAGGGCTTCTGGAAACACCATATATTTT | CASSEYGRASGNTIYF
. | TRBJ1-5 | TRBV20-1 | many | TGCAGTGCTAGAGCCCCCGGCCAGCCCCAGCATTTT | CSARAPGQPQHF
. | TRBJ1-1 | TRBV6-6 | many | TGTGCCAGCAGTCCGGACGGAGGGTACACTGAAGCTTTCTTT | CASSPDGGYTEAFF
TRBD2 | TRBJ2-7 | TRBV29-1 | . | TGCAGCGTGGACCCGACTAGCGACGGGCAGTACTTC | CSVDPTSDGQYF